These 8 T cell receptor beta chains share one sample of origin, sequenced in a study of T cell repertoires in cytomegalovirus infection. These receptors lack a known antigen. TCRdb used MiXCR to reprocess the reads, holding one entry per CDR3 protein. The table has some 130,000 distinct CDR3 sequences, 25% to 35% seen once; the top ten hold 45% to 55%. Sample: CD8+ T cells from cultured PBMCs, taken from culture after CMV antigen stimulation. These receptors all stem from a human donor in good health (CMV status not recorded). Some clones in this sample may be carry-over from other donors' samples.

The chain joins TRBV12-3 or TRBV12-4 to TRBJ1-6, with a weak D call TRBD1 (6 bases). This CDR3 has 14 residues. Trimming shortened V by 5 bases and J by 9 bases, and 14 bases separated the two germline ends. CDR3 sequence (DNA): TGTGCCAGCAGTCAACAGGGAACTACTTCACCCCTCCACTTT. Residues: CASSQQGTTSPLHF.

In its sample, this clonotype was seen many times. V is TRBV5-4 and J is TRBJ2-7, with 9 bases fitting TRBD1. With 4 bases clipped from V and 1 base from J, the junction kept 6 bases outside the gene matches. Looked up from germline, CDR1 is SGHNT and CDR2 is YYREEE (reference sequence). The CDR3 extends over 15 amino acids. The CDR3 spells CASSTRTGESYEQYF. CDR3 DNA sequence: TGTGCCAGCAGCACGAGGACAGGGGAGTCCTACGAGCAGTACTTC.

The rearrangement uses TRBV6-5 and TRBJ1-4; 9 positions agree with TRBD1. Unmatched junction bases numbered 7, after V lost 6 bases and J lost 8 bases. Germline lookup yields CDR1 MNHEY and CDR2 SVGAGI. CDR3 size: 14 residues. CDR3 DNA: TGTGCCAGCAGGTCGGGACAGGGTTACGAAAAACTGTTTTTT. Amino acid sequence: CASRSGQGYEKLFF.

The chain has TRBV6-6 and TRBJ1-1; a possible D gene is TRBD1 (6 bases). Germline assignment: CDR1 MNHNY and CDR2 SVGAGI (reference sequence). V lost 5 bases to trimming and J lost 4 bases, with 17 bases between them. The CDR3 contains 15 residues. The CDR3 protein is CASSHSSGATTEAFF. The CDR3 DNA is TGTGCCAGCAGTCATTCCTCAGGGGCGACCACTGAAGCTTTCTTT.

This clonotype has only a few counts. The rearrangement uses TRBV5-6 and TRBJ2-1; the D gene is possibly TRBD2 (6 bases). In germline, CDR1 is SGHDT, CDR2 YYEEEE. This CDR3 region has 15 residues. Trimming shortened V by 0 bases and J by 4 bases, and 11 bases separated the two germline ends. CDR3 sequence reads: CASSLGLDSYNEQFF. The DNA for the CDR3 is TGTGCCAGCAGCTTGGGACTAGACTCATACAATGAGCAGTTCTTC. The variable domain in full, completed from reference TRBV5-6 and TRBJ2-1, reads DAGVTQSPTHLIKTRGQQVTLRCSPKSGHDTVSWYQQALGQGPQFIFQYYEEEERQRGNFPDRFSGHQFPNYSSELNVNALLLGDSALYLCASSLGLDSYNEQFFGPGTRLTVL.

CDR3 bases: TGTGCCAGCAGTGAAGCCCGAGGCTACTACGAGCAGTACTTC. Translating gives CASSEARGYYEQYF. The chain is built from TRBV6-1 and TRBJ2-7; D unresolved. With 0 bases removed from V and 3 bases from J, the gap between germline ends came to 9 bases. Germline CDR1 reads MNHNS; CDR2 reads SASEGT. There are 14 residues in the CDR3.

This clonotype was counted at least ten times. The V gene is TRBV12-3 or TRBV12-4, the J gene TRBJ2-2; unclear D gene. CDR3 length equals 16 residues. Trimming left V 6 bases short and J 4 bases short, with 18 bases between. For the CDR3, the DNA is TGTGCCAGCAGCCCAAAAGGAACGACGGGCACCGGGGAGCTGTTTTTT. Its translation is CASSPKGTTGTGELFF.

The chain carries TRBV12-3 or TRBV12-4 and TRBJ1-1, with TRBD1 matching 7 bases. V trimming: 6 bases; J trimming: 4 bases; junction bases outside the gene matches: 5. The CDR3 covers 13 residues. The CDR3 is CASRLTGLTEAFF. CDR3 nucleotides: TGTGCCAGCAGATTGACAGGGCTCACTGAAGCTTTCTTT.